One and the same sample provided the 5 T cell receptor beta chains below, sequenced in a study of T cell responses to AZD1222 COVID-19 vaccine. The table came from immunoSEQ multiplex PCR; TCRdb's copy has only in-frame clones and leaves some out. The sample includes 150,000 or so clones, about nine tenths seen only once; the top ten take 20% to 25%. The sample in question was peripheral blood, obtained on day 0 of AZD1222 vaccination. The receptor source for this set is an adult in good health.

The chain joins TRBV6-2 or TRBV6-3 to TRBJ1-2; the D is unclear. The V end lost 2 bases, the J end lost 7 bases, and 8 bases lay between the germline ends. This CDR3 comprises 12 residues. Germline V lookup: CDR1 MNHEY, CDR2 SVGEGT. In DNA, the CDR3 is TGTGCCAGCAGTTACGGAGGTTCTGGCTACACCTTC. This translates into CASSYGGSGYTF.

This clone is a singleton in its sample. J is TRBJ1-5 and V is TRBV4-2; D is undetermined. Germline V lookup: CDR1 LGHNA, CDR2 YNFKEQ. This CDR3 comprises 14 residues. Trimming pared 1 base from V and 5 bases from J, leaving 9 bases between. The CDR3 sequence is CASSQAQLDQPQHF. In DNA form, the CDR3 reads TGTGCCAGCAGCCAAGCCCAGTTGGATCAGCCCCAGCATTTT.

The chain recombines TRBV9 with TRBJ1-1; D call uncertain. With 4 bases removed from V and 2 bases from J, the gap between germline ends came to 12 bases. This CDR3 comprises 14 residues. From germline, CDR1 is SGDLS and CDR2 YYNGEE. CDR3 sequence: CASSPDVSNTEAFF. CDR3 nucleotide sequence: TGTGCCAGCAGCCCGGACGTGTCCAACACTGAAGCTTTCTTT.

The V gene is TRBV5-6, the J gene TRBJ2-2; D ambiguous. V was trimmed by 5 bases and J by 6 bases, leaving 11 bases between them. The germline V gene has CDR1 SGHDT and CDR2 YYEEEE. There are 13 residues in the CDR3. As DNA, the CDR3 is TGTGCCAGCAGTTCCAGTCCTTCCGGGGAGCTGTTTTTT. As protein: CASSSSPSGELFF. The full variable domain, in which reference TRBV5-6 and TRBJ2-2 provide the parts outside the CDR3, is DAGVTQSPTHLIKTRGQQVTLRCSPKSGHDTVSWYQQALGQGPQFIFQYYEEEERQRGNFPDRFSGHQFPNYSSELNVNALLLGDSALYLCASSSSPSGELFFGEGSRLTVL.

The chain employs TRBV2 and TRBJ1-5; D is uncertain. The CDR3 has 14 amino acids. V dropped 3 bases and J dropped 0 bases, with 6 bases sitting between them. Germline loops: CDR1 SNHLY, CDR2 FYNNEI. CDR3 sequence (DNA): TGTGCCAGCAGTGATGAGTATAGCAATCAGCCCCAGCATTTT. It translates to CASSDEYSNQPQHF. Based on the CDR3 plus reference TRBV2 and TRBJ1-5, the full variable domain is EPEVTQTPSHQVTQMGQEVILRCVPISNHLYFYWYRQILGQKVEFLVSFYNNEISEKSEIFDDQFSVERPDGSNFTLKIRSTKLEDSAMYFCASSDEYSNQPQHFGDGTRLSIL.